What follows is one TCR beta chain and its context. CDR3 length equals 14 residues. From germline, CDR1 is MNHEY and CDR2 SVGEGT. V lost 4 bases, J lost 5 bases, and 6 bases stayed unmatched. These data belong to a study of blood T cell repertoires in COVID-19. Per the original data handling: How many nucleated cells were present was estimated from reference gene primer amplification. Assay used: immunoSEQ multiplex PCR; TCRdb lists only in-frame clones, some missing. V and J calls and clone size are given by that table; D and trimming were obtained from the DNA. Here the sample spans about 150,000 clones, over 70% being singletons.

The source material was peripheral blood. The V gene is TRBV6-2 or TRBV6-3, the J gene TRBJ2-7, with 9 bases that match TRBD1. This receptor was obtained from a man between 60 and 75 years old with acute or convalescent COVID-19. CDR3 DNA sequence: TGTGCCAGCAGTTCCCGGGACAGGGTAAACGAGCAGTACTTC. Translated, it gives CASSSRDRVNEQYF.